Presented here are 2 T cell receptor beta chains from one specimen sequenced in a study of blood T cell repertoires in COVID-19. Sequenced by immunoSEQ multiplex PCR; TCRdb stores in-frame clones only, minus some. The table records 290,000 or so clones, roughly 85% of them present only once. The sample comprised peripheral blood. These receptors came from a man aged 50-59 years with active or convalescent COVID-19.

This clone was recorded only once. The rearrangement joins TRBV10-3 to TRBJ2-1; 9 positions agree with TRBD2. This CDR3 has 15 residues. The V gene end was trimmed by 7 bases and the J gene end by 3 bases; junction bases not matched to a gene: 7. Germline V gene data show CDR1 as ENHRY and CDR2 as SYGVKD. The CDR3 DNA reads TGTGCCATCATGTCTGGGACTAGCTACTACAATGAGCAGTTCTTC. Residues: CAIMSGTSYYNEQFF.

This clone came up a few times. The V gene is TRBV2, the J gene TRBJ1-3, with D unresolved. The CDR3 runs 15 residues. V lost 1 base and J 3 bases, leaving 10 bases between the germline ends. Looked up from germline, CDR1 is SNHLY and CDR2 is FYNNEI. CDR3 protein: CASSEVSSGGNTIYF. CDR3 bases: TGTGCCAGCAGTGAAGTCAGTAGCGGTGGAAACACCATATATTTT.